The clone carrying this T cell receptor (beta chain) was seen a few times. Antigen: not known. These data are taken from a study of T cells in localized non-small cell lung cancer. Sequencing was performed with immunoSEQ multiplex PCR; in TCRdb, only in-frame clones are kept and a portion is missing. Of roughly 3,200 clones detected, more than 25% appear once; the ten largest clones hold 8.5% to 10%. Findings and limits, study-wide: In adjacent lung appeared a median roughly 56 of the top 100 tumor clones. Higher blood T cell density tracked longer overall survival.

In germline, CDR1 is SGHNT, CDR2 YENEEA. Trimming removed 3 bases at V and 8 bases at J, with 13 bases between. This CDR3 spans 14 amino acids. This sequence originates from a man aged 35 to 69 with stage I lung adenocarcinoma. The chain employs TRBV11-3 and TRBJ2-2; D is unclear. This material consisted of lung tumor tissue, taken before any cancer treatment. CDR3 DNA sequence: TGTGCCAGCAGCTTGGAACCGCTCTTTGGGGAGCTGTTTTTT. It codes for CASSLEPLFGELFF.